This note documents a single TCR beta chain sequence. The data were taken from a study of blood T cell repertoires in COVID-19. On the study more broadly: Some COVID-19 samples were acute and others convalescent; all came from the United States, Italy and Spain. PBMCs, B-cell-depleted T cells, or T cells provided the cDNA or gDNA that made up the material.

J was trimmed by 7 bases and V by 3 bases; bases with no gene match: 0. CDR1 is LGHNA and CDR2 is YNFKEQ in the germline V gene. This CDR3 is built from 14 residues. Original methodology: Reference gene primer amplification in the assay estimated nucleated cell counts. The data were produced by immunoSEQ multiplex PCR, yet TCRdb's version contains in-frame clones alone and is incomplete. V and J calls and clone size are copied from that table; D and trimming were computed from the DNA. In the table there are approximately 150,000 clones, 84% of which are singletons. The V gene is TRBV4-2, the J gene TRBJ1-6, with 10 bases aligning to TRBD1. Sequencing was done on a sample of peripheral blood. The clonotype originates from a human donor in a cohort sampled during active COVID-19. For the CDR3, the DNA is TGTGCCAGCAGCCAGGGACAGGGGAATTCACCCCTCCACTTT. Translated: CASSQGQGNSPLHF.